A selection of T cell receptor beta chains follows, all from one sample in a study of identical twins. TCRdb reprocessed the 5' RACE reads via MiXCR and lists one record per CDR3 protein. The sample lists hundreds of thousands of distinct CDR3 sequences, under 9% seen once, with more than 0.75% in the top ten. This same sample was also part of a study on yellow fever vaccine responses in identical twins.

Sequencing input: PBMCs. These receptors were collected from a woman aged 18 to 35 in good health. The conserved cysteine and the conserved F or W are not part of the CDR3 here. Fields, in order: V gene, J gene, D gene, CDR3 protein. D genes are given only for firm matches.

v_gene: TRBV7-7
j_gene: TRBJ2-5
d_gene: TRBD2
CDR3aa: ASSLVASGGREETQY

v_gene: TRBV3-1
j_gene: TRBJ2-3
d_gene: NA
CDR3aa: ASSQVGISTDTQY

v_gene: TRBV5-1
j_gene: TRBJ2-7
d_gene: TRBD2
CDR3aa: ASSLGGLAGDEQY

v_gene: TRBV6-1
j_gene: TRBJ2-2
d_gene: TRBD2
CDR3aa: ASNHKTGTSDTGELF

v_gene: TRBV9
j_gene: TRBJ2-3
d_gene: NA
CDR3aa: ASSSFWSGEDTDTQY

v_gene: TRBV4-3
j_gene: TRBJ2-1
d_gene: TRBD2
CDR3aa: ASSQVVSGRSSSYNEQF

v_gene: TRBV20-1
j_gene: TRBJ2-7
d_gene: NA
CDR3aa: SVIDRLFYEQY

v_gene: TRBV29-1
j_gene: TRBJ2-7
d_gene: TRBD2
CDR3aa: SVDGWGGDYEQY

v_gene: TRBV7-6
j_gene: TRBJ2-1
d_gene: TRBD2
CDR3aa: ASTSGTTYNEQF

v_gene: TRBV10-3
j_gene: TRBJ2-7
d_gene: NA
CDR3aa: AISTGYEQY

v_gene: TRBV6-1
j_gene: TRBJ2-1
d_gene: TRBD2
CDR3aa: ASRSSGGPPEQF

v_gene: TRBV20-1
j_gene: TRBJ2-7
d_gene: TRBD2
CDR3aa: SAQGLAGGFSSYEQY

v_gene: TRBV11-2
j_gene: TRBJ1-5
d_gene: NA
CDR3aa: ASSLDGRLDQPQH

v_gene: TRBV11-2
j_gene: TRBJ2-1
d_gene: NA
CDR3aa: ASSNPITGTSSYNEQF

v_gene: TRBV5-5
j_gene: TRBJ2-7
d_gene: TRBD2
CDR3aa: ATSLERETPEQY

v_gene: TRBV18
j_gene: TRBJ2-1
d_gene: TRBD2
CDR3aa: ASSPRTSGGGYNEQF

v_gene: TRBV12-3/TRBV12-4
j_gene: TRBJ2-7
d_gene: NA
CDR3aa: ASSLWAGQTTYEQY

v_gene: TRBV28
j_gene: TRBJ2-7
d_gene: NA
CDR3aa: ASSFGSIYEQY

v_gene: TRBV7-2
j_gene: TRBJ2-2
d_gene: NA
CDR3aa: ASSTGPRGANTGELF

v_gene: TRBV6-1
j_gene: TRBJ2-7
d_gene: NA
CDR3aa: ASSPWPKTYEQY

v_gene: TRBV20-1
j_gene: TRBJ2-7
d_gene: NA
CDR3aa: SAPDRGSADEQY

v_gene: TRBV7-9
j_gene: TRBJ2-1
d_gene: NA
CDR3aa: ASSLLLAVSYNEQF

v_gene: TRBV7-9
j_gene: TRBJ2-5
d_gene: NA
CDR3aa: SSRPEVGETQY

v_gene: TRBV7-9
j_gene: TRBJ2-7
d_gene: TRBD1
CDR3aa: ASSKSPDRGSYEQY

v_gene: TRBV29-1
j_gene: TRBJ2-5
d_gene: NA
CDR3aa: SVVWETQY

v_gene: TRBV29-1
j_gene: TRBJ2-2
d_gene: NA
CDR3aa: SVAMQGGPGELF

v_gene: TRBV4-2
j_gene: TRBJ2-7
d_gene: NA
CDR3aa: ASSQDPGGGLYEQY

v_gene: TRBV7-9
j_gene: TRBJ1-4
d_gene: TRBD1
CDR3aa: ASSPGTDEKLF

v_gene: TRBV9
j_gene: TRBJ2-3
d_gene: TRBD2
CDR3aa: ASSVEWRGGRDTQY

v_gene: TRBV5-1
j_gene: TRBJ1-6
d_gene: NA
CDR3aa: ASSFDPGGPLH

v_gene: TRBV7-2
j_gene: TRBJ2-3
d_gene: NA
CDR3aa: ASRLGTLTDTQY

v_gene: TRBV9
j_gene: TRBJ2-7
d_gene: NA
CDR3aa: ASSVGGPLYEQY

v_gene: TRBV4-1
j_gene: TRBJ2-3
d_gene: NA
CDR3aa: ASSQHFLQGDTQY

v_gene: TRBV20-1
j_gene: TRBJ2-2
d_gene: NA
CDR3aa: SARTSPGITGELF

v_gene: TRBV12-3/TRBV12-4
j_gene: TRBJ2-5
d_gene: TRBD2
CDR3aa: ASSKSGSKEETQY

v_gene: TRBV10-3
j_gene: TRBJ2-5
d_gene: TRBD2
CDR3aa: AISASGGAGTQETQY

v_gene: TRBV30
j_gene: TRBJ1-5
d_gene: NA
CDR3aa: AWSDQNNQPQH

v_gene: TRBV20-1
j_gene: TRBJ2-7
d_gene: NA
CDR3aa: SARPTSGASSYEQY

v_gene: TRBV4-2
j_gene: TRBJ2-5
d_gene: TRBD2
CDR3aa: ASSPLQGLAGGPSAETQY

v_gene: TRBV12-3/TRBV12-4
j_gene: TRBJ2-5
d_gene: NA
CDR3aa: ASSLGQGEVETQY

v_gene: TRBV5-1
j_gene: TRBJ2-7
d_gene: NA
CDR3aa: ASSLIPGAAYEQY

v_gene: TRBV3-1
j_gene: TRBJ1-6
d_gene: NA
CDR3aa: ASSQDPPGNSPLH

v_gene: TRBV6-5
j_gene: TRBJ1-6
d_gene: NA
CDR3aa: ASSSKVWNSSPLH

v_gene: TRBV20-1
j_gene: TRBJ2-1
d_gene: NA
CDR3aa: SVETLNNEQF

v_gene: TRBV14
j_gene: TRBJ2-2
d_gene: TRBD1
CDR3aa: ASSQHTGGTGELF

v_gene: TRBV6-2/TRBV6-3
j_gene: TRBJ1-5
d_gene: NA
CDR3aa: ASSYEQINQPQH

v_gene: TRBV5-1
j_gene: TRBJ2-1
d_gene: TRBD2
CDR3aa: ASSLLGSGSHHTEQF

v_gene: TRBV9
j_gene: TRBJ2-3
d_gene: NA
CDR3aa: ASSVRDSPLGMQY

v_gene: TRBV14
j_gene: TRBJ2-1
d_gene: TRBD2
CDR3aa: ASSQDPGRIVDEQF

v_gene: TRBV21-1
j_gene: TRBJ2-5
d_gene: NA
CDR3aa: ASSNQGSPETQY

v_gene: TRBV10-3
j_gene: TRBJ2-1
d_gene: NA
CDR3aa: AIRDFGAESYNEQF

v_gene: TRBV7-2
j_gene: TRBJ2-5
d_gene: NA
CDR3aa: ASSSNIGSLVETQY

v_gene: TRBV5-1
j_gene: TRBJ2-7
d_gene: TRBD1
CDR3aa: ASSFLPGQVDYEQY

v_gene: TRBV10-3
j_gene: TRBJ2-5
d_gene: TRBD1
CDR3aa: AIKGTGGEEETQY

v_gene: TRBV4-1
j_gene: TRBJ2-3
d_gene: NA
CDR3aa: ASSSPRGQALADTQY

v_gene: TRBV3-1
j_gene: TRBJ2-2
d_gene: TRBD2
CDR3aa: ASSQALAGGPGTGELF

v_gene: TRBV20-1
j_gene: TRBJ2-2
d_gene: TRBD2
CDR3aa: SARTSGRDTGELF

v_gene: TRBV9
j_gene: TRBJ2-5
d_gene: TRBD2
CDR3aa: ASSSSRLAGAETQY

v_gene: TRBV4-3
j_gene: TRBJ2-3
d_gene: TRBD2
CDR3aa: ASSSRLAGITDTQY

v_gene: TRBV6-1
j_gene: TRBJ2-2
d_gene: NA
CDR3aa: ASSLGPGKLF